The table lists the clone carrying this T cell receptor (beta chain) with a count of one. Its antigen is still unknown. CDR3 length: 15 residues. From germline, CDR1 is SGHRS and CDR2 YFSETQ. V gave up 2 bases and J gave up 3 bases; unmatched junction bases: 7. The source of the sample is a study of shared clonotypes between healthy human individuals. Whole-study findings and limits: Among a few donors, approximately 5% of naive CD4 clonotypes were found in common. The study generally estimated greater richness for naive than memory subsets.

The repertoire was sequenced with immunoSEQ multiplex PCR; TCRdb's copy has only in-frame clones and lacks some. The sample has approximately 500,000 clones, approximately 95% seen once. A CD45RA-negative memory subset and a CD45RA+ naive subset were separated from the CD4+ cells. Sequenced material: naive CD4+ T cells sorted from blood. Regarding subset: CD45RA+ positively selected. This chain connects TRBV5-1 to TRBJ2-5; 7 positions agree with TRBD1. The receptor was isolated from a woman in her twenties or thirties in good health. The CDR3 nucleotides read TGCGCCAGCAGCTTTTCCGGGACAGTAGAAGAGACCCAGTACTTC. Translating it yields CASSFSGTVEETQYF.